This T cell receptor beta chain appears in the sequencing data of a study of cytomegalovirus exposure and HLA in healthy donors. Study-level results: Segments of the TCR beta V type were, in most cases, productive about 87% or about 30% of the time in an earlier analysis.

In this sample, this clone turned up a few times. Its matching antigen is unknown. The PCR employed 60 Vbeta primers together with 13 Jbeta primers. Sequenced by immunoSEQ multiplex PCR; TCRdb stores in-frame clones only, minus some. The sample carries 150,000 or so clones, roughly 80% recorded once. V was shortened by 8 bases and J by 5 bases, with 11 bases between the two germline ends. CDR3 size: 12 residues. Germline V CDR1 and CDR2: WSHSY, SAAADI. The V and J genes are TRBV10-2 and TRBJ2-3; D is undetermined. The sample comprised PBMCs. The receptor was derived from a middle-aged man in good health and CMV-seropositive. CDR3 DNA: TGCGCCAGCTCCCCCGCAGGAGATACGCAGTATTTT. Encoded protein: CASSPAGDTQYF.